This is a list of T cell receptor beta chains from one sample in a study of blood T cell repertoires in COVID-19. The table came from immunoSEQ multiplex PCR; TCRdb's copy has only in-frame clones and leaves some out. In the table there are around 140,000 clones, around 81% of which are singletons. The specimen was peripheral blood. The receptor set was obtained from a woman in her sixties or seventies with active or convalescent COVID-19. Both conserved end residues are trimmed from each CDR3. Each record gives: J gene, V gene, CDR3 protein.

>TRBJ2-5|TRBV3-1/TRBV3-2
ASSRAVRGRETQY
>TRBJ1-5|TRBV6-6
ASSFQGGGQPQH
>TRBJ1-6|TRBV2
ASSERRGTFNNSPLH
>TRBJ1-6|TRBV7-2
ASSLRRTGVSPLH
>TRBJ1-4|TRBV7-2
ASSLSVSGGIGEKLF
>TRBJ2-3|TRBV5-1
ASSLRGGNTDTQY
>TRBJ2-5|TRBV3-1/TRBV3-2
ASSQDQQYGAQY
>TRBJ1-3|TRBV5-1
ASSLTGATGNTIY
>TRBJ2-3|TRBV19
ASQPSVGTSGRLGQY
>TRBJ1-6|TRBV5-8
ASSQPTGSSYNSPLH
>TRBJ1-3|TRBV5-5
ASSFRYRDVGNTIY
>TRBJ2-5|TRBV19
ASSIISAAQETQY
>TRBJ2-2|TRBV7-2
ASSPRLAVNTGELF
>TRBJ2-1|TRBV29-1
SVRSGGAVSYNEQF
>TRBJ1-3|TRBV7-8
ASSLATGSGNTIY
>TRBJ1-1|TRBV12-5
ASGLVLGARAF
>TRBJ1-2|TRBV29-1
SVEVLDYGYT
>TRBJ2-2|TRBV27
ASRKGTGSTGELF
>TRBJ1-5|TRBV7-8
ASSLLRGGGNQPQH
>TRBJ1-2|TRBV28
ASSGTPTNYGYT
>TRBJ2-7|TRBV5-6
ASTRQGDYEQY
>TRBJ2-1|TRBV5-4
ASSSDRGAYNEQF
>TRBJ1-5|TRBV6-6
ASSYRAGQPQH
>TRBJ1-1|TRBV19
ASSGTGRIEDTEAF
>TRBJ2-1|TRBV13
ASSAQDLSYENNEQF
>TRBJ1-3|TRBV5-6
ASSLGGPAGNTIY
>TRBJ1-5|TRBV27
ASSSGESNQPQH
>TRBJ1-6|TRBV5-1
ASSLGRGQVGSPLH
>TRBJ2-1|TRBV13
ASREDRGDFNEQF
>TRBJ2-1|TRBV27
ASSLLPGLENNEQF
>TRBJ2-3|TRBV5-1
ASSFAIKTSDTQY
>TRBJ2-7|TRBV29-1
SVEDRNTTKRQY
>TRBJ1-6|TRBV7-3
ASSPGTGSSPLH
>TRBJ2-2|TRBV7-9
ASSPRGASNTGELF
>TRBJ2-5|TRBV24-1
ATSGSGTGWLETQY
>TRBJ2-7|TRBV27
ASSSDRGSYEQY
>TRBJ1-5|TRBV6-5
ASREDRGPQPQH
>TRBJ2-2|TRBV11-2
ASSSGLAGYSGELF
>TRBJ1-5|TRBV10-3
AISEDTRNQPQH
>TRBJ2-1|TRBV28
ASSLPGGRLNEQF
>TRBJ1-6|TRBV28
ASSFGTGAVSPLH
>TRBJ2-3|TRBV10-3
AISAGQGGADTQY
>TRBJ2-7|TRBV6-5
ASSWLAGNSYEQY
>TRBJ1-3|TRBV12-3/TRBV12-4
ASSPKGNTIY
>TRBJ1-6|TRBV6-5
ASTSSYNSPLH
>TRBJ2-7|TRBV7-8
ASSLALHEQY
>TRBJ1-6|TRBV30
ALTGNSYNSPLH
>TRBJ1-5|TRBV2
ASSAAGYNQPQH